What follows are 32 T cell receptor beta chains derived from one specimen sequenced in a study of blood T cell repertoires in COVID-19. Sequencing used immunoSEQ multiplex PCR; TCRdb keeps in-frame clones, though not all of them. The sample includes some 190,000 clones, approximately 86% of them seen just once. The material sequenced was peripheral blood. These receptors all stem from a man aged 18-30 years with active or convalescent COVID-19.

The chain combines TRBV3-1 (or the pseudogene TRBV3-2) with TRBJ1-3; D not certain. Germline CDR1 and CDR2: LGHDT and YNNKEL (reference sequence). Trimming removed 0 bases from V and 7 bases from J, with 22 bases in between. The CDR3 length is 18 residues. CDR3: CASSQDRTDSPRWNTIYF. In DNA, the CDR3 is TGTGCCAGCAGCCAAGATCGCACTGACTCCCCACGCTGGAACACCATATATTTT.

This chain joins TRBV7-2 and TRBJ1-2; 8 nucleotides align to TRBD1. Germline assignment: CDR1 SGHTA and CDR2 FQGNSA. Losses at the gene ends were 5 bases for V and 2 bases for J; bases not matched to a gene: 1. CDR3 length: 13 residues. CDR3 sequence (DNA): TGTGCCAGCAGCCGGGACAGGAACTATGGCTACACCTTC. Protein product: CASSRDRNYGYTF.

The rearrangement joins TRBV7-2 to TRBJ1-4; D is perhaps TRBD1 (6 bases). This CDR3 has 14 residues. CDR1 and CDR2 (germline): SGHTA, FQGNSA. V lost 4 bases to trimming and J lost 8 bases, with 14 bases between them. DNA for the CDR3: TGTGCCAGCAGCTCTCAGGGGTTTGGAGAAAAACTGTTTTTT. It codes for CASSSQGFGEKLFF.

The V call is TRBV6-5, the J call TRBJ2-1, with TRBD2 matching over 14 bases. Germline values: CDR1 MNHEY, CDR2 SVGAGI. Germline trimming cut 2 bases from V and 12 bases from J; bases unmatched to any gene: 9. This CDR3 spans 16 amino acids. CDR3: CASSYGLAGGPNWQFF. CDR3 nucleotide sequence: TGTGCCAGCAGTTACGGACTAGCGGGAGGCCCCAATTGGCAGTTCTTC.

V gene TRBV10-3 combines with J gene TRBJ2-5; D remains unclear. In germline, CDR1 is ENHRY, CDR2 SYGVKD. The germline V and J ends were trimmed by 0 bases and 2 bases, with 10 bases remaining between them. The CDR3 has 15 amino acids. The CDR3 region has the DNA TGTGCCATCAGTGAGTCGTTGTCAGAACAAGAGACCCAGTACTTC. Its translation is CAISESLSEQETQYF.

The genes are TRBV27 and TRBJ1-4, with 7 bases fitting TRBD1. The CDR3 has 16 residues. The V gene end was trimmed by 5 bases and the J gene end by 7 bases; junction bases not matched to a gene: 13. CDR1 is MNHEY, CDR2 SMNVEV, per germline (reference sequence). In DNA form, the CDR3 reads TGTGCCAGCAGTATAAGTCGACAGGGAATAGGTGAAAAACTGTTTTTT. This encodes CASSISRQGIGEKLFF.

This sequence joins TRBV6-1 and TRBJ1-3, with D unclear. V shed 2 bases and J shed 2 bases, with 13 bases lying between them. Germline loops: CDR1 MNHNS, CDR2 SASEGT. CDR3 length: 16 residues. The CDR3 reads CASSELLGATGNTIYF. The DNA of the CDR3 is TGTGCCAGCAGTGAATTGCTAGGAGCGACTGGAAACACCATATATTTT.

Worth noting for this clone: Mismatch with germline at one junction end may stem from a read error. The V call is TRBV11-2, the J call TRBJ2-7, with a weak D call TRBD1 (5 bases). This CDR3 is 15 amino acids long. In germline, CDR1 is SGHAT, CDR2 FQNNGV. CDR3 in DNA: TGTGCCAGCAGCATAGAGGTCGCAGGGTCCTATAAGCAGTACTTC. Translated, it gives CASSIEVAGSYKQYF.

The CDR3 sequence is CASSFFQGRETQYF. CDR3 in DNA: TGTGCCAGCAGTTTTTTTCAGGGCCGGGAGACCCAGTACTTC. V gene TRBV28 combines with J gene TRBJ2-5, with TRBD1 as a possible D gene (5 bases). This CDR3 is 14 amino acids long. Germline assignment: CDR1 MDHEN and CDR2 SYDVKM. The ends were cut back, 3 bases at V and 5 bases at J, with 13 bases in the middle. The full variable domain, with the rest looked up from reference TRBV28 and TRBJ2-5, is DVKVTQSSRYLVKRTGEKVFLECVQDMDHENMFWYRQDPGLGLRLIYFSYDVKMKEKGDIPEGYSVSREKKERFSLILESASTNQTSMYLCASSFFQGRETQYFGPGTRLLVL.

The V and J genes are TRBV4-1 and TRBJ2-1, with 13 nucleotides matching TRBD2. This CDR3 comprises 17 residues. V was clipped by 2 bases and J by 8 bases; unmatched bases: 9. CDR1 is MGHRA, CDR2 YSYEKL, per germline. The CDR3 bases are TGCGCCAGCAGCCAACTGGGACTAGCGGGGAGAAAGGATGAGCAGTTCTTC. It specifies CASSQLGLAGRKDEQFF.

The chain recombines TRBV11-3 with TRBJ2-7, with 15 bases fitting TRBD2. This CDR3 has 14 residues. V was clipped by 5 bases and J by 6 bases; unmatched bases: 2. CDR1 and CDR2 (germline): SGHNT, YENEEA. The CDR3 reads CASSTGLAGGEQYF. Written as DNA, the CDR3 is TGTGCCAGCAGCACGGGACTAGCGGGAGGCGAGCAGTACTTC. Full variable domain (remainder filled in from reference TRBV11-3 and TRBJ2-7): EAGVVQSPRYKIIEKKQPVAFWCNPISGHNTLYWYLQNLGQGPELLIRYENEEAVDDSQLPKDRFSAERLKGVDSTLKIQPAELGDSAVYLCASSTGLAGGEQYFGPGTRLTVT.

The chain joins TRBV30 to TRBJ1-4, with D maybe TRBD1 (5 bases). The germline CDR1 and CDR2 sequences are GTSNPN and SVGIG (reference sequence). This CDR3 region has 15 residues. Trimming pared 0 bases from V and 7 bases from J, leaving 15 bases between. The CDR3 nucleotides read TGTGCCTGGAGTGTACCGGGCAGGGAGGCTGAAAAACTGTTTTTT. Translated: CAWSVPGREAEKLFF.

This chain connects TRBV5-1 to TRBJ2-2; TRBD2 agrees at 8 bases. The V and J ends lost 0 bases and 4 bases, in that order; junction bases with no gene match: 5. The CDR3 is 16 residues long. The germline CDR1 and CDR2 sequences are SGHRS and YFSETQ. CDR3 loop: CASSLVGGASTGELFF. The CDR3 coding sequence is TGCGCCAGCAGCTTGGTCGGGGGGGCGAGCACCGGGGAGCTGTTTTTT.

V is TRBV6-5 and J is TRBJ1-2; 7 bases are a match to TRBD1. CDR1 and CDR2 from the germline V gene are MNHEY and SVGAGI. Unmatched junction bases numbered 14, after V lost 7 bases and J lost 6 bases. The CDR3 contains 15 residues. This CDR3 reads CASKLSPGQLDGYTF. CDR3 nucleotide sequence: TGTGCCAGCAAACTTTCTCCGGGACAGTTGGATGGCTACACCTTC.

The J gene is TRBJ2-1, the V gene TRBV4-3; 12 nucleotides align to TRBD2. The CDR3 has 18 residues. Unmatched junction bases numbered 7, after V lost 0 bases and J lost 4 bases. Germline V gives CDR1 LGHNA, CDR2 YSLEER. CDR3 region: CASSQDWASGRGYNEQFF. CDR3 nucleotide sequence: TGCGCCAGCAGCCAAGATTGGGCTAGCGGGAGGGGGTACAATGAGCAGTTCTTC.

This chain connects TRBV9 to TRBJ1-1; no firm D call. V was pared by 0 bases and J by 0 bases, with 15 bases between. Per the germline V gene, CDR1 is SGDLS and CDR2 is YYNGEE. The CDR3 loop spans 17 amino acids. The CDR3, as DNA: TGTGCCAGCAGCGTAGACCCCACCGGAGGTATGAACACTGAAGCTTTCTTT. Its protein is CASSVDPTGGMNTEAFF.

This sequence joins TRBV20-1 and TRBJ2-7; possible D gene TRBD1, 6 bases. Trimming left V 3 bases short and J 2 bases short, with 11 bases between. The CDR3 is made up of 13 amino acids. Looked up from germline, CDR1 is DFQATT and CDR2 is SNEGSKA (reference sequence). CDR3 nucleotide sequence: TGCAGTGCTAGTGAGTCAGGGGCCTACGAGCAGTACTTC. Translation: CSASESGAYEQYF.

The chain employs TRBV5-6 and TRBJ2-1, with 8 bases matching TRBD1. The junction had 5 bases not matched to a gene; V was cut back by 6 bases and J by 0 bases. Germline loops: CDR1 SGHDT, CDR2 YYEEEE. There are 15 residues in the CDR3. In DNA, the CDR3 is TGTGCCAGCACAAGGACAGGGAGCTCCTACAATGAGCAGTTCTTC. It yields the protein CASTRTGSSYNEQFF.

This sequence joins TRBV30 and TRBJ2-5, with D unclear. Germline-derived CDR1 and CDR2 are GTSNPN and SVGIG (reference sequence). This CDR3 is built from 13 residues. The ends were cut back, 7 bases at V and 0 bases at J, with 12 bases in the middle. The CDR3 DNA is TGTGCCTTCCTTGAGACACACCAAGAGACCCAGTACTTC. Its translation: CAFLETHQETQYF.

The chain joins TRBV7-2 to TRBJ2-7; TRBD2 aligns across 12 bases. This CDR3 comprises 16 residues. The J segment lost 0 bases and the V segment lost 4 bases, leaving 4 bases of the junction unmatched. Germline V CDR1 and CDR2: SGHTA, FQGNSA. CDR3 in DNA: TGTGCCAGCAGCTGGAGGACTAGCGGGACCTCCTACGAGCAGTACTTC. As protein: CASSWRTSGTSYEQYF.

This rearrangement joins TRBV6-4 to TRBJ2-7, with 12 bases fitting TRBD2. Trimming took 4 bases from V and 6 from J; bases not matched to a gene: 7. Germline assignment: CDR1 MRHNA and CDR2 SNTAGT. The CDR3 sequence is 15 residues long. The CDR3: CASSVSTSGSSEQYF. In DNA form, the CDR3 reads TGTGCCAGCAGTGTTTCGACTAGCGGGAGTAGCGAGCAGTACTTC.

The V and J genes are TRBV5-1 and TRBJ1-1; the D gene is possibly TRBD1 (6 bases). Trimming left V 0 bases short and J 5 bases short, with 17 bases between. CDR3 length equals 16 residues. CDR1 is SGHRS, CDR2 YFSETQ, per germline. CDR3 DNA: TGCGCCAGCAGCTTGGCTCTTGGGGGGGCTTCTACTGAAGCTTTCTTT. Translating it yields CASSLALGGASTEAFF.

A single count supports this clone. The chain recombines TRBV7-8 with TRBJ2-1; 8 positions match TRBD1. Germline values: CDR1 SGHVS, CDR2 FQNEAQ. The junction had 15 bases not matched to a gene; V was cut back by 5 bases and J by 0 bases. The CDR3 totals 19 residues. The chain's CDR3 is CASSPVRGTGRSSYNEQFF. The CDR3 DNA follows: TGTGCCAGCAGCCCGGTCCGAGGGACAGGCCGTAGCTCCTACAATGAGCAGTTCTTC.

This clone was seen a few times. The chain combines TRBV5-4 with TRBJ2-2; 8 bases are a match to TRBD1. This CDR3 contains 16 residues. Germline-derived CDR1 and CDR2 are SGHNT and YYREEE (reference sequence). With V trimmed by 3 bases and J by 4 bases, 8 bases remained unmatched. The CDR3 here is CASSSQGVRGTGELFF. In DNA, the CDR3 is TGTGCCAGCAGCTCACAGGGGGTTCGAGGCACCGGGGAGCTGTTTTTT.

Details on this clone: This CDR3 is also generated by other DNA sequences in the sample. CDR3 amino acids: CASSLVTGVNTEAFF. For the CDR3, the DNA is TGTGCCAGCAGCTTAGTAACGGGAGTGAACACTGAAGCTTTCTTT. This chain connects TRBV7-2 to TRBJ1-1; D not certain. The CDR3 covers 15 residues. Germline CDR1 SGHTA, CDR2 FQGNSA. Trimming removed 1 base from V and 0 bases from J, with 9 bases in between.

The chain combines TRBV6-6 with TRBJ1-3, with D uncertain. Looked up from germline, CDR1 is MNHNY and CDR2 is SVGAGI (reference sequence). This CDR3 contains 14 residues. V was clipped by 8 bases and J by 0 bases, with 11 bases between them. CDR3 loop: CASGGRSSGNTIYF. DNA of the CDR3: TGTGCCAGCGGCGGCCGGAGCTCTGGAAACACCATATATTTT.

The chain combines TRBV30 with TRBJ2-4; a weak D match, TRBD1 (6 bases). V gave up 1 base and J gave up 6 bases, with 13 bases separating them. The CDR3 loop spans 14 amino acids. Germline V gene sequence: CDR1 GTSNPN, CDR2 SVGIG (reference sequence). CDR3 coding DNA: TGTGCCTGGAGTGGACCGGGACAAAGAAACATTCAGTACTTC. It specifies CAWSGPGQRNIQYF.

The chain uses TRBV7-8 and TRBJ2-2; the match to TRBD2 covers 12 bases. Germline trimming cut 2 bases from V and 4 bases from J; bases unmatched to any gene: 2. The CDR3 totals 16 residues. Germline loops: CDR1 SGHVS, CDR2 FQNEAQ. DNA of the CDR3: TGTGCCAGCAGCTTAACTAGCGGGGGGTTCACCGGGGAGCTGTTTTTT. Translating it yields CASSLTSGGFTGELFF.

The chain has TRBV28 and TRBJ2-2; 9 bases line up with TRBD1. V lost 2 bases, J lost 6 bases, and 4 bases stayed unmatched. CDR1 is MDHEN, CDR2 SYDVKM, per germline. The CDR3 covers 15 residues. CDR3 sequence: CASSLNRGRSGELFF. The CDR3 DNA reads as TGTGCCAGCAGTTTAAACAGGGGGCGTTCCGGGGAGCTGTTTTTT.

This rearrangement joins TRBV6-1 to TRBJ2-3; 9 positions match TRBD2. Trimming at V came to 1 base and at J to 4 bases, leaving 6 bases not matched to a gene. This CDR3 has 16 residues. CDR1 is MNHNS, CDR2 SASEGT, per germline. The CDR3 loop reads CASSEDAGGWADTQYF. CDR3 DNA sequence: TGTGCCAGCAGTGAAGATGCGGGAGGGTGGGCAGATACGCAGTATTTT.

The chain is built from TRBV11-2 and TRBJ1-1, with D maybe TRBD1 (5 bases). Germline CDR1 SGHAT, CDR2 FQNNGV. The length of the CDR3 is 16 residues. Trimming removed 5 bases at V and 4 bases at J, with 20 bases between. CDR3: CASSTKRVGEGTEAFF. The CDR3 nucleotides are TGTGCCAGCAGCACAAAGCGGGTAGGGGAAGGCACTGAAGCTTTCTTT.

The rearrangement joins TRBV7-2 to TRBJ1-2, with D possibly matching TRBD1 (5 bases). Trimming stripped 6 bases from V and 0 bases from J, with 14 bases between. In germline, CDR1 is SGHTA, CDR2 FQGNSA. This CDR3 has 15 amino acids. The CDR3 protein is CASRRDGLSNYGYTF. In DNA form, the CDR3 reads TGTGCCAGCAGGCGGGACGGTCTTTCTAACTATGGCTACACCTTC.